This T cell receptor (beta chain) was sequenced during a study of T cells in Graves' hyperthyroidism and ophthalmopathy. TCR beta CDR3 region amplification was performed from RNA transcripts. Using the HTBI primer set, a first-round RT-PCR was run on the TCR CDR3. Each CDR3 protein gets one entry after TCRdb re-called the multiplex PCR reads with MiXCR. In the table there are approximately 570,000 distinct CDR3 sequences, about 20% of which are singletons. This clonotype was counted once. A much larger clone differs by one base, so this may be a read error. The source of the PBMCs was less than 12 ml of fresh peripheral blood. This CDR3 contains 14 residues. Germline lookup yields CDR1 SGHRS and CDR2 YFSETQ.

This receptor was identified in a man in his forties or fifties with Graves' ophthalmopathy. The gene calls are TRBV5-1 and TRBJ2-7; 10 nucleotides match TRBD2. The DNA end lines up better with TRBJ2-1; the J call may be wrong. The sequenced material came from blood. CDR3 sequence reads: CASSLAGVSYEQFF. The CDR3 DNA sequence: TGCGCCAGCAGCCTAGCGGGAGTCTCCTACGAGCAGTTCTTC.